The text below deals with one TCR beta chain. The data were taken from a study of blood T cell repertoires in COVID-19. Looking at the study overall: COVID-19 samples, acute and convalescent, were from the United States, Italy and Spain. Nucleic acid was either cDNA or gDNA, and it came from T cells, B-cell-depleted T cells, or PBMCs.

V lost 6 bases to trimming and J lost 5 bases, with 13 bases between them. CDR3 length: 14 amino acids. Germline lookup yields CDR1 SGHAT and CDR2 FQNNGV. In the study's own analysis: Reference gene primer amplification in the assay estimated nucleated cell counts. The method was immunoSEQ multiplex PCR; TCRdb's version includes in-frame clones alone and lacks a portion of them. V and J calls and clone size are given by that table; D and trimming were obtained from the DNA. This sample has roughly 250,000 clones, with around four fifths found just once. The source material was peripheral blood. The chain couples TRBV11-2 to TRBJ2-2; the D gene is possibly TRBD2 (6 bases). The clonotype was recovered from an older woman with active or convalescent COVID-19. The DNA for the CDR3 is TGTGCCAGCAGACCGGGACTGCTTACCGGGGAGCTGTTTTTT. This sequence encodes CASRPGLLTGELFF.